The T cell receptor beta chain under discussion was sequenced for a study of graft-versus-host responses after intestinal transplantation. Overall study: Transplant recipients had multivisceral, liver-intestinal, or isolated intestinal grafts. Anti-thymocyte globulin induction was given to all recipients, followed by tacrolimus and steroids for 3 to 4 years. Notes on the study in general: Individuals who had graft-donor T cell macrochimerism had allografts that showed high graft-versus-host to host-versus-graft clonal ratios. GvH clones occurred in recipient marrow; some first appeared in ileum or blood.

Turning to this clone: Its antigen is not known.

Trimming took 5 bases from V and 3 from J, leaving 14 bases between them. The CDR3 runs 13 residues. Germline V gene data show CDR1 as SQVTM and CDR2 as ANQGSEA. Generated by immunoSEQ multiplex PCR, the TCRdb table keeps only in-frame clones and is missing some. The top ten clones hold 1.4% of a sample with about 98,000 clones, roughly 86% of them seen once. This sample comprised PBMCs, obtained 255 days after intestinal transplant. The TCR originated in a human patient who received an intestinal transplant, so some T cells may come from the graft donor. The chain employs TRBV29-1 and TRBJ2-7, with D possibly TRBD1 on 6 matching bases. In nucleotides, the CDR3 is TGCAGCGTTTTATTGGGACACAACTACGAGCAGTACTTC. Amino acid sequence: CSVLLGHNYEQYF.